Sequencing of this T cell receptor beta chain was carried out in a study of cytomegalovirus exposure and HLA in healthy donors. Study-level background: Of some 400 genotyped donors, 75% to 90% grouped in the Caucasian-associated ancestry cluster.

A note on this clone: As yet, its antigen is unknown.

The CDR3 has 15 amino acids. Germline V gene data show CDR1 as SNHLY and CDR2 as FYNNEI. V was shortened by 8 bases and J by 3 bases, with 16 bases between the two germline ends. General study points: In a later analysis, several top co-occurrence clusters appeared linked to parvovirus B19, influenza, CMV and Epstein-Barr virus. It was reported that the classifier diagnosed cytomegalovirus status with high specificity and sensitivity in both the original and validation cohorts.

PCR involved 60 Vbeta and 13 Jbeta primers. Only in-frame clones appear in the TCRdb table, and some are missing; sequencing was by immunoSEQ multiplex PCR. The sample carries 100,000 to 150,000 clones, roughly three quarters recorded once. The chain carries TRBV2 and TRBJ1-4; possible D gene TRBD1, 6 bases. Sequencing input: PBMCs. This receptor was taken from a young woman in good health and CMV-seronegative. The CDR3 nucleotides read TGTGCCAGCCGGGACAAGCCTATGGCTAATGAAAAACTGTTTTTT. It specifies CASRDKPMANEKLFF. Full variable domain (remainder filled in from reference TRBV2 and TRBJ1-4): EPEVTQTPSHQVTQMGQEVILRCVPISNHLYFYWYRQILGQKVEFLVSFYNNEISEKSEIFDDQFSVERPDGSNFTLKIRSTKLEDSAMYFCASRDKPMANEKLFFGSGTQLSVL.